This record covers a single T cell receptor (beta chain). No antigen is known for it. This entry comes from a study of Tregs in tolerant kidney transplant recipients. Study-wide results and caveats: Tregs expanded with activated donor B cells seemed most donor-specific. This study did not directly address biological reproducibility. Few patients were studied, so findings need validation in larger groups.

Using immunoSEQ multiplex PCR, the repertoire was profiled, and TCRdb retains in-frame clones only, with some absent. In the table there are approximately 260,000 clones, 80% to 85% of which are singletons. Trimming took off 5 bases at V and 3 bases at J, with 16 bases between the two ends. Germline values: CDR1 SEHNR, CDR2 FQNEAQ (reference sequence). There are 16 residues in the CDR3. Unstimulated regulatory T cells (CD4+CD25+CD127-), CD4+CD25- non-regulatory cells, CD4 and CD8 cells were FACS-sorted from thawed PBMCs. The chain carries TRBV7-9 and TRBJ2-2; D assignment may be TRBD1 or TRBD2 (6 bases each). Input material: CD4+ T cells from blood. The sequence was obtained from a human donor in good health. The CDR3 reads CASSNRERGDTGELFF. The CDR3 DNA is TGTGCCAGCAGCAACCGGGAGAGGGGGGACACCGGGGAGCTGTTTTTT.